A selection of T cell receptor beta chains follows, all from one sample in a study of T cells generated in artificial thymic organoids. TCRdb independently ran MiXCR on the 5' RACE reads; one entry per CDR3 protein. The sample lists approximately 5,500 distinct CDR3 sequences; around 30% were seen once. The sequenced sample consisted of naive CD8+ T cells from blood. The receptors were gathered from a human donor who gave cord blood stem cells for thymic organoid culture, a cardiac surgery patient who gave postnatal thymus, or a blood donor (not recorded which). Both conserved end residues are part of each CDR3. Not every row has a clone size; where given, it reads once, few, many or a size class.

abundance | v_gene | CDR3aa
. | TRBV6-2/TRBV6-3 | CASSLPGHNGYTF
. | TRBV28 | CASSLYRGSATDTQYF
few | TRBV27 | CASSPTVNYGYTF
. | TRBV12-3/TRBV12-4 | CASSPFDPRIQQFF
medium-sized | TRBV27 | CASSLKDRGLDTQYF
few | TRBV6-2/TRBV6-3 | CASSYSQSYEQYF
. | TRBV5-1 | CASSPYLLDEQYF
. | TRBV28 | CASSLGQGRNEQFF
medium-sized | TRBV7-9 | CASSLGISEGASDTQYF
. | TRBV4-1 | CASLGGSSYNEQFF
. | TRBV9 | CASSPNTGELFF
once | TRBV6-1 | CASEGGTGELFF
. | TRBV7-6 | CASSLKGQPYEQYF
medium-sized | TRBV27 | CASGRGTGYEQYF
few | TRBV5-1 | CASSGAGRIQETQYF
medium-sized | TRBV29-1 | CSVDRLDGQRTDTQYF
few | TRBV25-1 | CASRTGVQETQYF
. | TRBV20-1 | CSARAFGQEIWTNEKLFF
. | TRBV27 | CASSSGGQGYYGYTF
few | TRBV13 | CASSVFARGVEQYF
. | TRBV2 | CASSEGRPTNTEAFF
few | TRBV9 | CASSVGPSGLTDTQYF
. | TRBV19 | CASSIHTNTEAFF
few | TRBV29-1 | CSVTPGVRNPEAFF
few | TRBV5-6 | CASSSTLGWSEQFF
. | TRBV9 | CASSVVGSSYNEQFF
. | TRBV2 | CASRGPATYEQYF
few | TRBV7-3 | CASSLGDRSYNEQFF
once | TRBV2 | CATEAGAYNEQFF
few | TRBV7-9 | CASRPGGNSYEQYF
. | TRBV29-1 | CSVVRERIHNEQFF
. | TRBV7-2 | CASRPDPLRAKNIQYF
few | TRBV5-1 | CASSVTIQGTSSYEQYF
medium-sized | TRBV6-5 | CARLASNQPQHF
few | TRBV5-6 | CASSLADRDPSYEQYF
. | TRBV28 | CASRGDREMVNTEAFF